This is a list of T cell receptor beta chains from one sample in a study of molecular identifiers for immune sequencing clone quantification. One entry per CDR3 protein, called by TCRdb with MiXCR from the PCR reads. The sample shows around 480,000 distinct CDR3 sequences, less than 30% of them seen only once. Sequenced input: naive CD8+ T cells from blood, with Jurkat cell RNA spiked in. The source is a human donor in good health. Some libraries in this study had Jurkat cell RNA spiked in. Each CDR3 is given with its conserved first and last residue. D genes are given only for firm matches. Rows give clone size only sometimes, using once, few, many, or a class for an expanded clone.

j_call | clone_size | v_call | d_call | cdr3_aa | cdr3_nt
TRBJ2-3 | few | TRBV10-3 | TRBD2 | CATSPGLARSDTQYF | TGTGCCACTTCCCCGGGACTAGCAAGGTCAGATACGCAGTATTTT
TRBJ2-3 | many | TRBV7-9 | - | CASSISGTHTDTQYF | TGTGCCAGCAGCATCTCCGGGACTCACACAGATACGCAGTATTTT
TRBJ2-3 | few | TRBV5-8 | TRBD2 | CASSLVFGRAADTQYF | TGTGCCAGCAGCTTGGTTTTTGGGAGGGCCGCAGATACGCAGTATTTT
TRBJ1-5 | - | TRBV2 | - | CASGATVSNQPQHF | TGTGCCAGCGGGGCCACGGTTAGCAATCAGCCCCAGCATTTT
TRBJ2-7 | many | TRBV4-1 | - | CASSQGKGGDGYEQYF | TGCGCCAGCAGCCAAGGAAAGGGCGGGGACGGGTACGAGCAGTACTTC
TRBJ2-1 | - | TRBV11-2 | TRBD2 | CASSRGTSGNIGHNEQFF | TGTGCCAGCAGCCGCGGGACTAGCGGAAATATAGGCCACAATGAGCAGTTCTTC
TRBJ2-7 | many | TRBV20-1 | TRBD2 | CSAPRLAGGLEQYF | TGCAGTGCTCCACGACTAGCGGGAGGTCTCGAGCAGTACTTC
TRBJ1-2 | few | TRBV30 | - | CARRFYYGYTF | TGTGCCCGGAGATTTTATTATGGCTACACCTTC
TRBJ2-7 | few | TRBV7-9 | TRBD1 | CASSLARDSPKVEQYF | TGTGCCAGCAGCTTAGCAAGGGACAGCCCCAAAGTCGAGCAGTACTTC
TRBJ2-2 | - | TRBV19 | - | CASSDGPGELFF | TGTGCCAGCTCTGACGGACCCGGGGAGCTGTTTTTT
TRBJ1-5 | - | TRBV6-2/TRBV6-3 | - | CASSYRVGGNQPQHF | TGTGCCAGCAGTTATCGGGTGGGAGGGAATCAGCCCCAGCATTTT
TRBJ2-7 | - | TRBV18 | - | CASSPGPNLYEQYF | TGTGCCAGCTCACCCGGGCCGAACCTCTACGAGCAGTACTTC
TRBJ2-1 | - | TRBV7-9 | TRBD2 | CASSPYPGLAGNGQFF | TGTGCCAGCAGCCCGTACCCCGGACTAGCGGGGAATGGGCAGTTCTTC
TRBJ1-1 | - | TRBV12-3/TRBV12-4 | - | CASRYTGSTEAFF | TGTGCCAGCAGGTATACAGGGAGCACTGAAGCTTTCTTT
TRBJ2-5 | few | TRBV29-1 | - | CGINGPEGETQYF | TGCGGTATAAACGGACCCGAGGGGGAGACCCAGTACTTC
TRBJ2-5 | few | TRBV30 | - | CAWSLVGIETQYF | TGTGCCTGGAGTTTAGTAGGGATTGAGACCCAGTACTTC
TRBJ2-7 | many | TRBV2 | - | CASAIALSYEQYF | TGTGCCAGCGCAATAGCTCTCTCCTACGAGCAGTACTTC
TRBJ1-1 | - | TRBV7-4 | - | CAISLGGFTEAFF | TGTGCCATCAGCTTAGGAGGGTTCACTGAAGCTTTCTTT
TRBJ2-7 | - | TRBV3-1 | - | CACSPGWYEQYF | TGTGCCTGCAGCCCCGGTTGGTACGAGCAGTACTTC
TRBJ2-2 | - | TRBV12-3/TRBV12-4 | TRBD1 | CASSPWDRGLGALFF | TGTGCCAGCAGTCCTTGGGACAGGGGGCTCGGGGCGCTGTTTTTT
TRBJ1-1 | - | TRBV5-1 | - | CASSLLQGNTEAFF | TGCGCCAGCAGCTTGTTGCAAGGGAACACTGAAGCTTTCTTT
TRBJ2-7 | few | TRBV9 | - | CASSPGGGDSSSYEQYF | TGTGCCAGCAGCCCAGGAGGCGGGGACAGTAGTTCCTACGAGCAGTACTTC
TRBJ2-3 | - | TRBV6-5 | - | CASSFLGTSNGDTQYF | TGTGCCAGCAGTTTCCTAGGGACTTCTAATGGAGATACGCAGTATTTT
TRBJ2-3 | many | TRBV28 | - | CASSFSRGDGTQYF | TGTGCCAGCAGTTTTAGCAGGGGAGACGGTACGCAGTATTTT
TRBJ2-2 | - | TRBV9 | TRBD2 | CASSVDPAGGPGTGELFF | TGTGCCAGCAGCGTAGATCCCGCGGGAGGGCCCGGCACCGGGGAGCTGTTTTTT
TRBJ2-5 | few | TRBV7-9 | TRBD1 | CASSPATGEETQYF | TGTGCCAGCAGCCCCGCTACAGGGGAAGAGACCCAGTACTTC
TRBJ1-1 | - | TRBV5-1 | - | CASSTDTRGAFF | TGCGCCAGCAGCACGGACACGAGAGGGGCTTTCTTT
TRBJ1-5 | many | TRBV5-6 | TRBD1 | CASSSGTGGGQPQHF | TGTGCCAGCAGCAGCGGGACAGGGGGCGGTCAGCCCCAGCATTTT
TRBJ1-1 | few | TRBV5-1 | - | CASSSPPEAEAFF | TGCGCCAGCAGCTCGCCTCCGGAAGCTGAAGCTTTCTTT
TRBJ2-7 | - | TRBV20-1 | - | CSASRLLSARDDEQYF | TGCAGTGCTAGTCGACTGTTATCTGCCAGGGACGACGAGCAGTACTTC
TRBJ2-2 | - | TRBV6-5 | - | CASSFAKTGELFF | TGTGCCAGCAGTTTCGCGAAGACCGGGGAGCTGTTTTTT
TRBJ1-1 | once | TRBV6-2/TRBV6-3 | - | CGSSYGGSEAFF | TGTGGCAGCAGTTACGGTGGGAGTGAAGCTTTCTTT
TRBJ2-2 | many | TRBV20-1 | - | CSARTGQLNTGELFF | TGCAGTGCTAGGACGGGACAACTGAACACCGGGGAGCTGTTTTTT
TRBJ2-3 | many | TRBV24-1 | - | CATSPGTDTQYF | TGTGCCACCAGTCCAGGGACAGATACGCAGTATTTT
TRBJ1-2 | - | TRBV14 | - | CASSQGSGREFYTF | TGTGCCAGCAGCCAAGGCTCAGGGAGGGAATTCTACACCTTC